The clone carrying this T cell receptor (beta chain) was picked up a small number of times. Its antigen remains unknown. The data derive from a study of beta chain features in type 1 diabetes. Overall study context: Cell yields, gender and age were comparable in patients and healthy donors. Examined across all samples were just under 110,000,000 sorted cells. Study results and limitations: There was a moderate but significant shortening of TCRB CDR3s in all four CD4+ subsets of Type 1 diabetes patients. For TCRB rearrangement, an influence of HLA type remained unresolved here.

Expressed TCRB transcripts were sequenced because the isolated RNA had all been reverse transcribed beforehand. The table came from immunoSEQ multiplex PCR; TCRdb's copy has only in-frame clones and leaves some out. This repertoire shows 200,000 to 300,000 clones, about a tenth found once; its top ten account for over 0.015%. The collection from each donor was one heparinised blood draw averaging about 110 mL. The sequence derives from a young man with type 1 diabetes. Sequenced input: naive CD4+ T cells from blood.

The DNA of the CDR3 is TGCGCCAGCAGCCAAGTCTTAGGGACTCTCGATGAGCAGTTCTTC. It is translated as CASSQVLGTLDEQFF. This chain uses TRBV4-3 with TRBJ2-1, with D tentatively TRBD2 (6 bases). Germline CDR1 is LGHNA and CDR2 is YSLEER. Trimming removed 1 base from V and 8 bases from J, with 15 bases in between. CDR3 length: 15 residues.